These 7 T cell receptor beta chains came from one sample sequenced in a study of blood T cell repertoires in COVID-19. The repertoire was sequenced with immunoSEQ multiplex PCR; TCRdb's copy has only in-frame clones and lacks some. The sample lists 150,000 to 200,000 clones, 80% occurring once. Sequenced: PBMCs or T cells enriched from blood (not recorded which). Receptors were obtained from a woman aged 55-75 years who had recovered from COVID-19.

CDR3 protein: CASSPFRTGGTDTQYF. In DNA form, the CDR3 reads TGTGCCAGCAGTCCCTTCCGGACAGGAGGCACAGATACGCAGTATTTT. The V call is TRBV27, the J call TRBJ2-3; 7 positions agree with TRBD1. Germline V lookup: CDR1 MNHEY, CDR2 SMNVEV (reference sequence). The CDR3 sequence is 16 residues long. V lost 5 bases and J lost 1; bases outside the gene matches: 9.

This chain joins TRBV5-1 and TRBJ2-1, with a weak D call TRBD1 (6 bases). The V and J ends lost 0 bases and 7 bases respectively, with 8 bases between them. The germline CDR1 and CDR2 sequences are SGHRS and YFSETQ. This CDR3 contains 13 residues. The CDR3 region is CASSLGTANEQFF. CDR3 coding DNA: TGCGCCAGCAGCTTGGGGACAGCTAATGAGCAGTTCTTC. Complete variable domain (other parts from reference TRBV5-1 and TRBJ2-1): KAGVTQTPRYLIKTRGQQVTLSCSPISGHRSVSWYQQTPGQGLQFLFEYFSETQRNKGNFPGRFSGRQFSNSRSEMNVSTLELGDSALYLCASSLGTANEQFFGPGTRLTVL.

The CDR3 sequence is CASNGGAGELFF. In DNA form, the CDR3 reads TGTGCCAGCAACGGGGGGGCCGGGGAGCTGTTTTTT. The rearrangement joins TRBV7-2 to TRBJ2-2; 8 bases match TRBD2. Germline trimming cut 7 bases from V and 6 bases from J; bases unmatched to any gene: 1. CDR1 is SGHTA and CDR2 is FQGNSA in the germline V gene. The CDR3 runs to 12 residues.

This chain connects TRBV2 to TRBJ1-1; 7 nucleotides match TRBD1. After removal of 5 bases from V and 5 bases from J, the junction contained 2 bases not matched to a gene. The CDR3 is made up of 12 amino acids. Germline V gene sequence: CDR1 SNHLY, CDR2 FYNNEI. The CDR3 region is CASSRQGTEAFF. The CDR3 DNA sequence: TGTGCCAGCAGTAGACAGGGAACTGAAGCTTTCTTT.

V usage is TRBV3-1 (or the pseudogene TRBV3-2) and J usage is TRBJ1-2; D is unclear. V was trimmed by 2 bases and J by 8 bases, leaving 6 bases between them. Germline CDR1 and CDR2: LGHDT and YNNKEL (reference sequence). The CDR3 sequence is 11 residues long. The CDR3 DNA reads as TGTGCCAGCAGCCAAAACTGGGGCTACACCTTC. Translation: CASSQNWGYTF.

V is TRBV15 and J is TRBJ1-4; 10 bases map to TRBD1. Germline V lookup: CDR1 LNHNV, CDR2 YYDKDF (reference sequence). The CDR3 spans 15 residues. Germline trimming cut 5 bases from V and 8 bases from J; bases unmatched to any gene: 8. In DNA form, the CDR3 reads TGTGCCACCAGCGGGAGACAGGGGGCAAGGGAAAAACTGTTTTTT. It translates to CATSGRQGAREKLFF. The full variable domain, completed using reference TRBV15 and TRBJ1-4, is DAMVIQNPRYQVTQFGKPVTLSCSQTLNHNVMYWYQQKSSQAPKLLFHYYDKDFNNEADTPDNFQSRRPNTSFCFLDIRSPGLGDTAMYLCATSGRQGAREKLFFGSGTQLSVL.

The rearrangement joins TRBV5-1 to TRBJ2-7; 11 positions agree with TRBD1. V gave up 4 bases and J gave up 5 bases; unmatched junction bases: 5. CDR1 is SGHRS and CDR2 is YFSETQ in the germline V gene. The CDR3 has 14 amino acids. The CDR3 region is CASSPRTGGNEQYF. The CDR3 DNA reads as TGCGCCAGCAGCCCTAGGACAGGGGGCAACGAGCAGTACTTC.